A selection of T cell receptor beta chains follows, all from one sample in a study of OX40 agonist ivuxolimab in advanced cancers. Profiled with immunoSEQ multiplex PCR; TCRdb holds only in-frame clones, not every one. The table includes approximately 40,000 clones, over 80% detected once. This material consisted of CD4+ or CD8+ T cells sorted from blood, taken in a trial of the OX40 agonist ivuxolimab. Receptors originate from an adult with an advanced solid tumor such as melanoma, head and neck, liver or kidney cancer. Both conserved end residues are trimmed from each CDR3.

V | CDR3
TRBV7-8 | ASSLVLAPLGVNEQF
TRBV6-5 | ASSYRGSGANVLT
TRBV5-7 | ASTYWGKDTEAF
TRBV27 | ASSLWTGDPYGYT
TRBV14 | ASSQYSFGDEQF
TRBV27 | ASSFGGVTEAF
TRBV6-1 | ASSEGLRGYYYEQY
TRBV19 | AARGAKSNQPQH
TRBV4-3 | ASSQDEEEGGAYNEQF
TRBV6-5 | ASSYGTGELF
TRBV27 | ASSLGGVGNEQF
TRBV28 | ASSPPRRGQPQH
TRBV4-2 | ASSQEEVAGAGELF
TRBV5-1 | ASSSNLAGGPSGELF
TRBV28 | ASSPWGDTNTEAF
TRBV7-9 | ASSLLLAETQY
TRBV20-1 | SARGNGYT
TRBV11-2 | ASSLGRTYEQY